These T cell receptor beta chains were read from a single sample in a study of blood T cell repertoires in COVID-19. This table comes from immunoSEQ multiplex PCR, and its TCRdb copy is limited to in-frame clones, with some not included. Among tens of thousands of clones, approximately 88% were seen once, and the ten largest hold about 4.7%. Sequencing used peripheral blood. Receptors originate from a human donor in a cohort sampled during active COVID-19. CDR3s include the opening cysteine and the closing phenylalanine or tryptophan. A D gene is named only where the DNA matches it firmly. Clone size is shown for a subset of rows, as once, few, many or a class of expanded clone.

>NA|TRBJ2-5|TRBD2|TRBV28
TGTGCCAGCAGACTCGGGGGGGCCACCGGGGAGACCCAGTACTTC
CASRLGGATGETQYF
>NA|TRBJ2-7|NA|TRBV5-6
TGTGCCAGCAGCCCACCGGACAGCCGTTACTCCATTTCCTACGAGCAGTACTTC
CASSPPDSRYSISYEQYF
>NA|TRBJ2-2|NA|TRBV30
TGTGCCTGGAGTGTACAGGTCAGGAGGGGCACCGGGGAGCTGTTTTTT
CAWSVQVRRGTGELFF
>NA|TRBJ1-2|NA|TRBV19
TGTGCCACCAAGCGGGGGGGCGCGAACTATGGCTACACCTTC
CATKRGGANYGYTF
>NA|TRBJ2-1|TRBD2|TRBV5-1
TGCGCCAGCAGTGGGACTAGCGGCTACAATGAGCAGTTCTTC
CASSGTSGYNEQFF
>once|TRBJ2-7|TRBD2|TRBV28
TGTGCCAGTCTAGCGGGAGGCCTCTCCTACGAGCAGTACTTC
CASLAGGLSYEQYF
>NA|TRBJ2-3|TRBD2|TRBV7-6
TGTGCCAGCAGCTCGGGACTAGCGGGGGGGCGTAGCACAGATACGCAGTATTTT
CASSSGLAGGRSTDTQYF
>NA|TRBJ2-1|TRBD1|TRBV4-1
TGCGCCAGCAGCCTTACACCCGGGACAGGAGTTGAGCAGTTCTTC
CASSLTPGTGVEQFF
>NA|TRBJ2-3|TRBD2|TRBV4-1
TGCGCCAGCAGCCACCCATCCGTGGCTAGCGGGGGGCTGGGGCCAGATACGCAGTATTTT
CASSHPSVASGGLGPDTQYF
>NA|TRBJ1-3|NA|TRBV7-9
TGTGCCAGCAGCTTATTGGGGGGACTAAACACCATATATTTT
CASSLLGGLNTIYF
>NA|TRBJ2-3|NA|TRBV3-1/TRBV3-2
TGTGCCAGCAGCCATAGGACTACGGGCGCAGATACGCAGTATTTT
CASSHRTTGADTQYF
>once|TRBJ1-5|NA|TRBV28
TGTGCCAGCAGTTTGAATACTCGGGGTGGCAATCAGCCCCAGCATTTT
CASSLNTRGGNQPQHF
>NA|TRBJ2-7|TRBD2|TRBV30
TGTGCCTGGAGAATAGCGGGAAATAACGGCGAGCAGTACTTC
CAWRIAGNNGEQYF
>NA|TRBJ1-5|TRBD1|TRBV30
TGTGCCTGGAGTTTCCCGGGGGGACAGGGAAGTTCTCAGCCCCAGCATTTT
CAWSFPGGQGSSQPQHF
>NA|TRBJ1-6|NA|TRBV6-5
TGTGCCAGCAGTCCCGATATACCGGGGAATTCACCCCTCCACTTT
CASSPDIPGNSPLHF
>NA|TRBJ1-1|TRBD1|TRBV27
TGTGCCAGCAGGACACAGGGGGCGAGAACTGAAGCTTTCTTT
CASRTQGARTEAFF
>NA|TRBJ1-2|NA|TRBV5-1
TGCGCCAGCAGCATAAACCCCACTTCGGCTAACTATGGCTACACCTTC
CASSINPTSANYGYTF
>few|TRBJ2-6|TRBD1|TRBV18
TGTGCCAGCTCACCAAGACAGGGTACCTCTGGGGCCAACGTCCTGACTTTC
CASSPRQGTSGANVLTF
>NA|TRBJ2-7|TRBD1|TRBV18
TGTGCCAGCTCACTAAACTCCGGGACAGACGACTACGAGCAGTACTTC
CASSLNSGTDDYEQYF
>few|TRBJ1-3|NA|TRBV6-6
TGTGCCAGCAGAAACAGAGCTTCTGGAAACACCATATATTTT
CASRNRASGNTIYF
>few|TRBJ1-6|NA|TRBV9
TGTGCCAGCAGTAAAACGGGCAGGGCTAGCTATAATTCACCCCTCCACTTT
CASSKTGRASYNSPLHF
>NA|TRBJ2-7|TRBD1|TRBV9
TGTGCCAGCAGCGTTGGGGACAGCCTTACCTACGAGCAGTACTTC
CASSVGDSLTYEQYF
>NA|TRBJ2-3|NA|TRBV2
TGTGCCAGCAGCCGGGACTCGACCACAGATACGCAGTATTTT
CASSRDSTTDTQYF
>NA|TRBJ2-2|NA|TRBV5-1
TGCGCCAGCAGCTATGACCCTAGCAGGACGGGAACCGGGGAGCTGTTTTTT
CASSYDPSRTGTGELFF
>NA|TRBJ1-2|NA|TRBV7-2
TGTGCCAGCAGCTTCCCGCCTCAGGGCTACACCTTC
CASSFPPQGYTF
>NA|TRBJ2-2|TRBD1|TRBV18
TGTGCCAGCTCACCACGACAGGGTAACTCCGGGGAGCTGTTTTTT
CASSPRQGNSGELFF
>NA|TRBJ1-5|NA|TRBV7-2
TGTGCCAGCAGCCCCGCCCTCGGGGACTTTAGCAATCAGCCCCAGCATTTT
CASSPALGDFSNQPQHF
>once|TRBJ2-1|NA|TRBV6-5
TGTGCCAGCAGTCGGGCCGGGGGTTCCTACAATGAGCAGTTCTTC
CASSRAGGSYNEQFF
>NA|TRBJ1-3|NA|TRBV28
TGTGCCAGCAGTTTACTACTCGGCGGTGAAAACACCATATATTTT
CASSLLLGGENTIYF
>NA|TRBJ1-2|TRBD1|TRBV11-2
TGTGCCAGCAGCTTAGAAGGGGGCAGGGGCTACACCTTC
CASSLEGGRGYTF
>NA|TRBJ2-7|NA|TRBV5-1
TGCGCCAGCAGCTTCGGGGACATCTACCCCGAGCAGTACTTC
CASSFGDIYPEQYF
>NA|TRBJ1-5|NA|TRBV3-1/TRBV3-2
TGTGCCAGCAGCCAAGGGTTTGCGGGAATCGGCAATCAGCCCCAGCATTTT
CASSQGFAGIGNQPQHF
>once|TRBJ2-7|TRBD1|TRBV29-1
TGCAGCGTTGTCCAGGGGGCCTACGAGCAGTACTTC
CSVVQGAYEQYF
>NA|TRBJ2-1|TRBD2|TRBV18
TGTGCCAGCTCACTCATTAGCGGGAACCTCTACAATGAGCAGTTCTTC
CASSLISGNLYNEQFF
>NA|TRBJ1-1|NA|TRBV30
TGTGCCTGGAGTGCATTGAGCATGTCGGCTTTCTTT
CAWSALSMSAFF
>once|TRBJ1-6|TRBD1|TRBV27
TGTGCCAGCAGTTTGGGGTTTTCGGGTGGGGACAGGGTGAATTCACCCCTCCACTTT
CASSLGFSGGDRVNSPLHF
>once|TRBJ1-2|NA|TRBV7-2
TGTGCCAGCAGCTTATCCAGGGGTCTAGATGGCTACACCTTC
CASSLSRGLDGYTF
>NA|TRBJ1-4|TRBD1|TRBV27
TGTGCCAGCAGTAAAACAGGGGTGGGAGAAAAACTGTTTTTT
CASSKTGVGEKLFF
>once|TRBJ1-6|TRBD1|TRBV7-8
TGTGCCAGCAGCTTGGACAGGGGTAATTCACCCCTCCACTTT
CASSLDRGNSPLHF
>NA|TRBJ2-2|NA|TRBV2
TGTGCCAGCCTTTGGACAGAAACCACCGGGGAGCTGTTTTTT
CASLWTETTGELFF
>NA|TRBJ2-1|NA|TRBV7-9
TGTGCCAGCAGCCCAGGTTTGGGGGCCGGTAAGCAGTTCTTC
CASSPGLGAGKQFF
>NA|TRBJ2-7|TRBD1|TRBV2
TGTGCCAGCAAGGCCGACCGACCGACAGGGAACGAGCAGTACTTC
CASKADRPTGNEQYF